One and the same sample provided the 25 T cell receptor beta chains below, sequenced in a study of blood T cell repertoires in COVID-19. Only in-frame clones appear in the TCRdb table, and some are missing; sequencing was by immunoSEQ multiplex PCR. This sample has 35,000 to 50,000 clones; about 70% occur once, and the top ten carry more than 55%. What was sequenced was peripheral blood. The receptors stem from an elderly man with acute or convalescent COVID-19.

The chain couples TRBV19 to TRBJ1-5; D uncertain. V was clipped by 5 bases and J by 8 bases, with 10 bases between them. The CDR3 sequence is 12 residues long. Germline CDR1 and CDR2: LNHDA and SQIVND (reference sequence). The CDR3 DNA sequence: TGTGCCAGTAGTCCCCACGGGGAGCCCCAGCATTTT. Translated: CASSPHGEPQHF.

This clone was recorded only once. V is TRBV27 and J is TRBJ2-7, with 8 nucleotides matching TRBD2. Germline-derived CDR1 and CDR2 are MNHEY and SMNVEV (reference sequence). The CDR3 consists of 14 residues. The V and J ends lost 6 bases and 3 bases, in that order; junction bases with no gene match: 7. The CDR3 sequence: CASREGTSGYEQYF. The CDR3 DNA reads as TGTGCCAGCAGGGAGGGGACTAGTGGCTACGAGCAGTACTTC.

The V and J genes are TRBV18 and TRBJ1-6, with TRBD1 as a possible D gene (5 bases). The CDR3 is made up of 15 amino acids. Trimming removed 5 bases from V and 0 bases from J, with 8 bases in between. The germline CDR1 and CDR2 sequences are KGHSH and LQKENI. The CDR3: CASSAGLSYNSPLHF. In nucleotides, the CDR3 is TGTGCCAGCTCAGCGGGGCTCTCCTATAATTCACCCCTCCACTTT.

The rearrangement links TRBV6-5 to TRBJ2-3; 10 bases are shared with TRBD2. The V gene's germline CDR1 is MNHEY and CDR2 SVGAGI. Trimming took 6 bases from V and 5 from J; bases not matched to a gene: 5. The CDR3 has 14 residues. The CDR3 region is CASRRLAGVDTQYF. DNA for the CDR3: TGTGCCAGCAGGCGGCTAGCGGGAGTAGATACGCAGTATTTT.

This clone was picked up a small number of times. The chain has TRBV6-1 and TRBJ2-7; 10 bases agree with TRBD1. The CDR3 contains 16 residues. V lost 1 base, J lost 9 bases, and 12 bases stayed unmatched. CDR1 is MNHNS and CDR2 is SASEGT in the germline V gene. In DNA form, the CDR3 reads TGTGCCAGCAGTGAAGTCCTCGGGACAGGGGACCTTGGGCAGTACTTC. It is translated as CASSEVLGTGDLGQYF.

The chain combines TRBV18 with TRBJ2-2, with 9 bases aligning to TRBD2. The CDR3 is 15 residues long. Looked up from germline, CDR1 is KGHSH and CDR2 is LQKENI. V shed 4 bases and J 6 bases; nucleotides not matched to a gene: 6. The CDR3 nucleotides are TGTGCCAGCTCACTTTTAGCGGGAGTGTCCGGGGAGCTGTTTTTT. Amino acid sequence: CASSLLAGVSGELFF.

This rearrangement joins TRBV9 to TRBJ2-1; 8 bases align to TRBD2. CDR1 is SGDLS and CDR2 is YYNGEE in the germline V gene. V shed 1 base, J shed 0 bases, and the junction held 0 bases outside the gene matches. There are 15 residues in the CDR3. The CDR3 loop is CASSVSGSSYNEQFF. The CDR3 nucleotides read TGTGCCAGCAGCGTAAGCGGGAGCTCCTACAATGAGCAGTTCTTC.

The chain joins TRBV11-3 to TRBJ2-1; TRBD2 matches 7 bases. The junction had 10 bases not matched to a gene; V was cut back by 1 base and J by 7 bases. CDR3 size: 16 residues. CDR1 is SGHNT and CDR2 is YENEEA in the germline V gene. This CDR3 is CASSLGGSGTRNEQFF. For the CDR3, the DNA is TGTGCCAGCAGCTTAGGCGGGAGCGGGACGAGGAATGAGCAGTTCTTC.

The CDR3 here is CASRGLADSDTQYF. CDR3 coding DNA: TGTGCCAGCAGAGGACTAGCGGATTCAGATACGCAGTATTTT. The chain carries TRBV28 and TRBJ2-3, with 10 positions matching TRBD2. Germline CDR1 MDHEN, CDR2 SYDVKM. The CDR3 runs to 14 residues. J gave up 4 bases and V 6 bases, and 4 bases lay outside the gene matches.

The chain couples TRBV19 to TRBJ2-3; TRBD1 agrees at 8 bases. The trim removed 7 bases at V and 5 bases at J, leaving 8 bases unmatched. Per germline, CDR1 LNHDA and CDR2 SQIVND (reference sequence). The CDR3 loop spans 14 amino acids. The CDR3 here is CASNSPGGGDTQYF. CDR3 nucleotide sequence: TGTGCCAGTAACTCCCCAGGGGGCGGAGATACGCAGTATTTT.

The chain recombines TRBV24-1 with TRBJ2-5; 7 bases match TRBD2. Germline V gene sequence: CDR1 KGHDR, CDR2 SFDVKD. This CDR3 spans 15 amino acids. V lost 1 base to trimming and J lost 5 bases; unmatched junction nucleotides: 6. CDR3 sequence: CATSDLAGTMETQYF. The DNA for the CDR3 is TGTGCCACCAGTGATTTAGCGGGAACCATGGAGACCCAGTACTTC.

This clone has a count of ten or more. The rearrangement uses TRBV4-1 and TRBJ1-1, with a tentative D call TRBD1 (6 bases). The CDR3 consists of 17 residues. V was pared by 0 bases and J by 5 bases, with 19 bases between. The V gene's germline CDR1 is MGHRA and CDR2 YSYEKL. The CDR3 DNA follows: TGCGCCAGCAGCCAAGACCGGGGGGGCTGGGGCACGACTGAAGCTTTCTTT. Protein product: CASSQDRGGWGTTEAFF.

There are a few counts of this clone. The V and J genes are TRBV28 and TRBJ2-2; D might be TRBD2 (6 bases). V lost 5 bases to trimming and J lost 4 bases, with 14 bases between them. Per germline, CDR1 MDHEN and CDR2 SYDVKM. CDR3 length equals 15 residues. The CDR3 nucleotides are TGTGCCAGCAGTCTATCGGGCGGGACCACCGGGGAGCTGTTTTTT. This codes for CASSLSGGTTGELFF.

V usage is TRBV28 and J usage is TRBJ2-7, with 7 bases identical to TRBD1. CDR1 is MDHEN and CDR2 is SYDVKM in the germline V gene. V was clipped by 7 bases and J by 2 bases; unmatched bases: 2. The CDR3 is made up of 12 amino acids. This CDR3 reads CASKGTAYEQYF. In nucleotides, the CDR3 is TGTGCCAGCAAAGGGACAGCCTACGAGCAGTACTTC.

The V call is TRBV29-1, the J call TRBJ2-7; tentatively, D is TRBD1 (5 bases). CDR1 and CDR2 (germline): SQVTM, ANQGSEA. V gave up 4 bases and J gave up 6 bases, with 13 bases separating them. CDR3 length: 12 amino acids. CDR3 region: CSVARDGLEQYF. The CDR3 DNA reads as TGCAGCGTTGCCAGGGATGGTCTCGAGCAGTACTTC.

In its sample, this clone was seen once. The chain recombines TRBV9 with TRBJ2-2, with TRBD1 matching over 8 bases. The CDR3 extends over 15 amino acids. Trimming at V came to 4 bases and at J to 4 bases, leaving 6 bases not matched to a gene. CDR1 is SGDLS, CDR2 YYNGEE, per germline. CDR3 nucleotides: TGTGCCAGCAGCCCCGGACAGGGCCTCACCGGGGAGCTGTTTTTT. This codes for CASSPGQGLTGELFF.

The chain employs TRBV7-8 and TRBJ2-1, with D tentatively TRBD2 (5 bases). V lost 8 bases to trimming and J lost 3 bases, with 14 bases between them. Germline V CDR1 and CDR2: SGHVS, FQNEAQ. The CDR3 runs 14 residues. CDR3 amino acids: CASGPTRYYNEQFF. The CDR3 DNA reads TGTGCCAGCGGGCCCACTAGGTACTACAATGAGCAGTTCTTC.

This chain uses TRBV28 with TRBJ2-4, with a weak D call TRBD1 (6 bases). The CDR3 is 12 amino acids. Germline assignment: CDR1 MDHEN and CDR2 SYDVKM. The V gene lost 3 bases and the J gene lost 10 bases, with 10 bases spanning the gap. The CDR3 sequence: CASSFSQGIQYF. DNA of the CDR3: TGTGCCAGCAGTTTTTCCCAGGGGATTCAGTACTTC.

This clone came up once. This sequence joins TRBV28 and TRBJ2-2, with D tentatively TRBD2 (5 bases). From germline, CDR1 is MDHEN and CDR2 SYDVKM. The CDR3 loop spans 15 amino acids. V was cut by 5 bases and J by 4 bases, with 14 bases left in between. In DNA, the CDR3 is TGTGCCAGCAGTCCCAAGGGCCGGGGCACCGGGGAGCTGTTTTTT. Translating gives CASSPKGRGTGELFF.

This CDR3 reads CASSSSGQVLDYGYTF. The CDR3, as DNA: TGTGCCAGCAGTTCCTCTGGACAGGTTTTGGACTATGGCTACACCTTC. The rearrangement joins TRBV28 to TRBJ1-2, with TRBD1 matching over 7 bases. Trimming took 4 bases from V and 3 from J; bases not matched to a gene: 11. Germline loops: CDR1 MDHEN, CDR2 SYDVKM. The CDR3 covers 16 residues.

The V gene is TRBV7-8, the J gene TRBJ2-3, with 9 nucleotides matching TRBD2. The CDR3 loop spans 16 amino acids. Germline-derived CDR1 and CDR2 are SGHVS and FQNEAQ. V shed 5 bases and J 5 bases; nucleotides not matched to a gene: 11. The DNA for the CDR3 is TGTGCCAGCAGCCCCCCGGGTAGCGGGAGAAGAGATACGCAGTATTTT. As protein: CASSPPGSGRRDTQYF.

The chain employs TRBV29-1 and TRBJ2-1; 8 positions agree with TRBD1. V lost 8 bases and J lost 3; bases outside the gene matches: 6. The germline V gene has CDR1 SQVTM and CDR2 ANQGSEA. The CDR3 has 13 residues. The CDR3 reads CSFGQGGYNEQFF. Here the CDR3 DNA reads TGCAGCTTTGGACAGGGAGGCTACAATGAGCAGTTCTTC.

V gene TRBV28 combines with J gene TRBJ1-1, with D perhaps TRBD1 (6 bases). The CDR3 has 15 residues. With 3 bases removed from V and 0 bases from J, the gap between germline ends came to 11 bases. Germline loops: CDR1 MDHEN, CDR2 SYDVKM. CDR3 coding DNA: TGTGCCAGCAGTTTCCCAGGGGCTGTGAACACTGAAGCTTTCTTT. It codes for CASSFPGAVNTEAFF.

A few counts support this clone. The J gene is TRBJ2-1, the V gene TRBV19; 9 nucleotides align to TRBD2. The germline V gene encodes CDR1 LNHDA and CDR2 SQIVND (reference sequence). The CDR3 runs 16 residues. V lost 6 bases to trimming and J lost 2 bases; unmatched junction nucleotides: 8. DNA for the CDR3: TGTGCCAGTAGGGGGTTAGCGGGAGAAGCCTACAATGAGCAGTTCTTC. Residues: CASRGLAGEAYNEQFF.

There are a few counts of this clone. V and J are TRBV3-1 (or the pseudogene TRBV3-2) and TRBJ2-7; 7 positions match TRBD2. The CDR3 is 17 amino acids. The germline gives CDR1 LGHDT, CDR2 YNNKEL (reference sequence). Unmatched junction bases numbered 10, after V lost 0 bases and J lost 2 bases. CDR3 bases: TGTGCCAGCAGCCAAGATCCCTGGACTAGGGGAACCTACGAGCAGTACTTC. Encoded protein: CASSQDPWTRGTYEQYF.